These 10 T cell receptor beta chains were all obtained from the same sample, sequenced in a study of blood T cell repertoires in COVID-19. Using immunoSEQ multiplex PCR, the repertoire was profiled, and TCRdb retains in-frame clones only, with some absent. This sample has roughly 95,000 clones, with 70% to 85% found just once. Sequencing was done on a sample of peripheral blood. Receptor source: a human donor in a cohort sampled during active COVID-19.

This chain links TRBV27 with TRBJ1-5; tentative D call: TRBD1 (6 bases). The germline CDR1 and CDR2 sequences are MNHEY and SMNVEV (reference sequence). This CDR3 spans 14 amino acids. V lost 5 bases to trimming and J lost 4 bases, with 12 bases between them. CDR3: CASSPGRGNQPQHF. In DNA form, the CDR3 reads TGTGCCAGCAGTCCCGGAAGGGGGAATCAGCCCCAGCATTTT.

The CDR3 protein is CASSELAGSSYNEQFF. The CDR3 DNA is TGTGCCAGCAGTGAGTTAGCGGGGAGCTCCTACAATGAGCAGTTCTTC. The chain combines TRBV6-1 with TRBJ2-1; 8 bases fit TRBD2. After removal of 3 bases from V and 0 bases from J, the junction contained 4 bases not matched to a gene. CDR1 and CDR2 from the germline V gene are MNHNS and SASEGT. This CDR3 has 16 residues.

A single count supports this clone. The chain employs TRBV9 and TRBJ2-2; a weak D match, TRBD2 (7 bases). The CDR3 extends over 18 amino acids. Germline values: CDR1 SGDLS, CDR2 YYNGEE. V was trimmed by 3 bases and J by 0 bases, leaving 18 bases between them. This CDR3 is CASSALGGGGSNTGELFF. In DNA, the CDR3 is TGTGCCAGCAGCGCCCTAGGGGGGGGCGGATCGAACACCGGGGAGCTGTTTTTT.

This chain links TRBV19 with TRBJ1-4, with 9 bases identical to TRBD1. Per the germline V gene, CDR1 is LNHDA and CDR2 is SQIVND (reference sequence). J gave up 1 base and V 7 bases, and 10 bases lay outside the gene matches. The CDR3 totals 17 residues. This CDR3 is CASTRGQGALTNEKLFF. In DNA form, the CDR3 reads TGTGCCAGTACCCGGGGACAGGGTGCATTAACTAATGAAAAACTGTTTTTT.

This chain connects TRBV19 to TRBJ2-2; TRBD1 agrees at 7 bases. Germline V gives CDR1 LNHDA, CDR2 SQIVND (reference sequence). This CDR3 is 17 amino acids long. The V and J ends lost 6 bases and 2 bases, in that order; junction bases with no gene match: 12. In DNA form, the CDR3 reads TGTGCCAGTAGGGTATTTAGAGGACAGGCTAACACCGGGGAGCTGTTTTTT. Protein product: CASRVFRGQANTGELFF.

In its sample, this clone was seen a few times. The V and J genes are TRBV4-3 and TRBJ2-7, with TRBD2 matching 10 bases. There are 16 residues in the CDR3. J was trimmed by 0 bases and V by 1 base; bases with no gene match: 3. Germline V gives CDR1 LGHNA, CDR2 YSLEER. The CDR3 region has the DNA TGCGCCAGCAGCCAAGTTAGCGGGGGGACCTCCTACGAGCAGTACTTC. This codes for CASSQVSGGTSYEQYF.

J is TRBJ2-6 and V is TRBV19; 11 bases match TRBD2. Per germline, CDR1 LNHDA and CDR2 SQIVND (reference sequence). V lost 4 bases, J lost 0 bases, and 8 bases stayed unmatched. The CDR3 totals 19 residues. CDR3 sequence: CASSTLRLAGTSGANVLTF. CDR3 sequence (DNA): TGTGCCAGTAGTACGCTACGACTAGCGGGAACCTCTGGGGCCAACGTCCTGACTTTC.

The V call is TRBV7-2, the J call TRBJ1-4; D is unclear. The V end was cut by 5 bases, the J end by 7 bases, with 14 bases between. The germline CDR1 and CDR2 sequences are SGHTA and FQGNSA. The CDR3 is 14 residues long. The CDR3 spells CASSTDKEGEKLFF. In DNA form, the CDR3 reads TGTGCCAGCAGCACCGACAAAGAGGGTGAAAAACTGTTTTTT.

The J gene is TRBJ2-3, the V gene TRBV18; tentative D call: TRBD2 (6 bases). Germline V lookup: CDR1 KGHSH, CDR2 LQKENI. This CDR3 has 14 residues. V gave up 5 bases and J gave up 4 bases, with 13 bases separating them. The CDR3 protein is CASSSGGNSDTQYF. The CDR3 coding sequence is TGTGCCAGCTCATCTGGGGGGAACTCAGATACGCAGTATTTT.

Only one count was recorded for this clone. The chain joins TRBV11-1 to TRBJ1-1; 10 bases agree with TRBD1. The CDR3 has 15 residues. CDR1 is SGHAT and CDR2 is FQDESV in the germline V gene (reference sequence). Trimming took 5 bases from V and 0 from J; bases not matched to a gene: 3. The chain's CDR3 is CASSRGTGVNTEAFF. Written as DNA, the CDR3 is TGTGCCAGCAGCCGCGGGACAGGGGTGAACACTGAAGCTTTCTTT. The full variable domain, rest sourced from reference TRBV11-1 and TRBJ1-1, is EAEVAQSPRYKITEKSQAVAFWCDPISGHATLYWYRQILGQGPELLVQFQDESVVDDSQLPKDRFSAERLKGVDSTLKIQPAELGDSAMYLCASSRGTGVNTEAFFGQGTRLTVV.